These 31 T cell receptor beta chains came from one sample sequenced in a study of blood T cell repertoires in COVID-19. This table comes from immunoSEQ multiplex PCR, and its TCRdb copy is limited to in-frame clones, with some not included. This sample has roughly 160,000 clones, with approximately 85% found just once. Source material: peripheral blood. These TCRs come from a middle-aged man with acute or convalescent COVID-19.

The chain joins TRBV5-4 to TRBJ2-1, with a possible D match to TRBD2 (5 bases). Germline CDR1 is SGHNT and CDR2 is YYREEE (reference sequence). The germline V and J ends were trimmed by 4 bases and 7 bases, with 18 bases remaining between them. This CDR3 is built from 15 residues. The CDR3 loop reads CASSGTGIKGNEQFF. The CDR3 DNA reads TGTGCCAGCAGCGGAACCGGGATAAAAGGAAATGAGCAGTTCTTC.

The rearrangement links TRBV7-6 to TRBJ2-3; 12 positions match TRBD2. V shed 1 base, J shed 1 base, and the junction held 3 bases outside the gene matches. The CDR3 runs to 17 residues. Germline values: CDR1 SGHVS, CDR2 FNYEAQ. The CDR3 DNA reads as TGTGCCAGCAGCTTAGTTCCTAGCGGGGGGGGCACAGATACGCAGTATTTT. This gives the protein CASSLVPSGGGTDTQYF.

This chain uses TRBV7-2 with TRBJ2-5, with 7 positions matching TRBD1. Trimming removed 4 bases from V and 2 bases from J; junction bases left unmatched: 4. This CDR3 has 14 residues. Germline V gene sequence: CDR1 SGHTA, CDR2 FQGNSA. CDR3 nucleotides: TGTGCCAGCAGCTCCGGGACAGAACAAGAGACCCAGTACTTC. Translation: CASSSGTEQETQYF.

This chain connects TRBV7-9 to TRBJ2-2; TRBD2 might be the D (6 bases). The length of the CDR3 is 14 residues. Trimming stripped 5 bases from V and 5 bases from J, with 12 bases between. Per the germline V gene, CDR1 is SEHNR and CDR2 is FQNEAQ (reference sequence). The CDR3 sequence is CASSRTGGTGELFF. The DNA for the CDR3 is TGTGCCAGCAGCCGGACCGGAGGGACCGGGGAGCTGTTTTTT.

The chain carries TRBV4-1 and TRBJ1-1; D call uncertain. Trimming left V 6 bases short and J 0 bases short, with 8 bases between. The CDR3 extends over 13 amino acids. Looked up from germline, CDR1 is MGHRA and CDR2 is YSYEKL. CDR3 nucleotides: TGCGCCAGCAGGGTCACTGTGAACACTGAAGCTTTCTTT. It codes for CASRVTVNTEAFF.

This chain connects TRBV19 to TRBJ1-2; the D gene is possibly TRBD1 (6 bases). CDR1 is LNHDA, CDR2 SQIVND, per germline (reference sequence). V lost 6 bases and J 2 bases, leaving 19 bases between the germline ends. The CDR3 consists of 16 residues. Here the CDR3 reads CASRAGEGNWNYGYTF. CDR3 bases: TGTGCCAGTAGGGCAGGGGAAGGGAATTGGAACTATGGCTACACCTTC.

CDR3 sequence: CASTRTGDGTEAFF. CDR3 bases: TGTGCCAGCACTCGGACAGGGGACGGCACTGAAGCTTTCTTT. V gene TRBV6-5 combines with J gene TRBJ1-1, with 9 bases matching TRBD1. This CDR3 is built from 14 residues. V lost 7 bases and J lost 4; bases outside the gene matches: 7. Germline V gives CDR1 MNHEY, CDR2 SVGAGI.

This clone has ten or more counts. Other DNA sequences from this sample encode an identical CDR3 as well. The CDR3 spells CASSQGSRGGADTGELFF. The CDR3 DNA reads TGCGCCAGCAGCCAAGGATCAAGAGGGGGGGCCGACACCGGGGAGCTGTTTTTT. The chain recombines TRBV4-1 with TRBJ2-2; D may be TRBD2 (7 bases). The CDR3 is made up of 18 amino acids. V was trimmed by 1 base and J by 3 bases, leaving 18 bases between them. CDR1 and CDR2 from the germline V gene are MGHRA and YSYEKL.

CDR3 coding DNA: TGTGCCAGCAGCCAGCGACAGGGAAACGGCTACACCTTC. It specifies CASSQRQGNGYTF. The chain recombines TRBV14 with TRBJ1-2, with 7 bases fitting TRBD1. The CDR3 contains 13 residues. V trimming: 3 bases; J trimming: 8 bases; junction bases outside the gene matches: 6. Germline CDR1 SGHDN, CDR2 FVKESK.

CDR3 DNA: TGTGCCAGCAGTGAAGGAGGGGGACAGTGGGGATTTTATGGCTACACCTTC. Translated: CASSEGGGQWGFYGYTF. The chain uses TRBV6-1 and TRBJ1-2; 7 bases fit TRBD1. The CDR3 has 17 amino acids. V lost 1 base to trimming and J lost 5 bases; unmatched junction nucleotides: 13. Germline loops: CDR1 MNHNS, CDR2 SASEGT.

The chain uses TRBV28 and TRBJ1-5, with D perhaps TRBD1 (6 bases). CDR1 and CDR2 (germline): MDHEN, SYDVKM. V gave up 9 bases and J gave up 1 base, with 7 bases separating them. The CDR3 extends over 12 amino acids. The CDR3 region is CASQGSNQPQHF. The CDR3 DNA sequence: TGTGCCAGTCAGGGGAGCAATCAGCCCCAGCATTTT.

J is TRBJ2-1 and V is TRBV3-1 (or the pseudogene TRBV3-2), with 9 nucleotides matching TRBD1. With 2 bases clipped from V and 4 bases from J, the junction kept 3 bases outside the gene matches. The CDR3 totals 15 residues. CDR1 is LGHDT, CDR2 YNNKEL, per germline (reference sequence). This CDR3 reads CASSQHRGLYNEQFF. The CDR3 nucleotides are TGTGCCAGCAGCCAACACAGGGGGCTATACAATGAGCAGTTCTTC.

The V call is TRBV19, the J call TRBJ2-1, with 12 bases aligning to TRBD2. V lost 7 bases and J lost 7; bases outside the gene matches: 8. From germline, CDR1 is LNHDA and CDR2 SQIVND (reference sequence). The CDR3 spans 15 residues. CDR3 amino acids: CASTLLAGGRNEQFF. DNA for the CDR3: TGTGCCAGTACCCTTCTAGCGGGGGGGAGAAATGAGCAGTTCTTC.

The chain carries TRBV19 and TRBJ1-2; a possible D gene is TRBD1 (5 bases). There are 13 residues in the CDR3. The germline V and J ends were trimmed by 3 bases and 4 bases, with 9 bases remaining between them. Germline CDR1 LNHDA, CDR2 SQIVND (reference sequence). DNA for the CDR3: TGTGCCAGTAGTATGACAGAAATCTATGGCTACACCTTC. Protein sequence: CASSMTEIYGYTF.

This sequence joins TRBV27 and TRBJ1-1; D ambiguous. The CDR3 runs to 10 residues. CDR1 and CDR2 (germline): MNHEY, SMNVEV (reference sequence). V lost 8 bases, J lost 4 bases, and 5 bases lay in between. The CDR3 DNA reads as TGTGCCAGCGGCCTCACTGAAGCTTTCTTT. This translates into CASGLTEAFF.

The chain carries TRBV6-2 or TRBV6-3 and TRBJ1-6; 7 nucleotides line up with TRBD1. The germline gives CDR1 MNHEY, CDR2 SVGEGT. The CDR3 has 15 residues. After removal of 1 base from V and 7 bases from J, the junction contained 4 bases not matched to a gene. The CDR3 reads CASSYFTGDNSPLHF. The CDR3 DNA is TGTGCCAGCAGTTACTTCACAGGGGACAATTCACCCCTCCACTTT.

The chain is built from TRBV9 and TRBJ2-2, with a tentative D call TRBD2 (6 bases). The germline CDR1 and CDR2 sequences are SGDLS and YYNGEE. V was shortened by 10 bases and J by 0 bases, with 10 bases between the two germline ends. The CDR3 spans 13 residues. The CDR3 region has the DNA TGTGCCTGTGGGGACTCGAACACCGGGGAGCTGTTTTTT. Protein sequence: CACGDSNTGELFF. Drawing the rest from reference TRBV9 and TRBJ2-2, the complete variable domain is DSGVTQTPKHLITATGQRVTLRCSPRSGDLSVYWYQQSLDQGLQFLIQYYNGEERAKGNILERFSAQQFPDLHSELNLSSLELGDSALYFCACGDSNTGELFFGEGSRLTVL.

Here the CDR3 reads CASSRAASQKLFF. CDR3 nucleotide sequence: TGTGCCAGCAGCCGGGCAGCCTCGCAGAAACTGTTTTTT. The gene calls are TRBV14 and TRBJ1-4, with no clear D. V was pared by 4 bases and J by 11 bases, with 14 bases between. This CDR3 comprises 13 residues. From germline, CDR1 is SGHDN and CDR2 FVKESK.

This clone was detected a few times. The V and J genes are TRBV11-2 and TRBJ2-3, with 8 bases identical to TRBD2. Germline V lookup: CDR1 SGHAT, CDR2 FQNNGV. V lost 1 base and J lost 5; bases outside the gene matches: 5. There are 15 residues in the CDR3. As DNA, the CDR3 is TGTGCCAGCAGCTTAGGGGGAAGCGGGGGAGATACGCAGTATTTT. As protein: CASSLGGSGGDTQYF. The variable domain in full, completed from reference TRBV11-2 and TRBJ2-3, reads EAGVAQSPRYKIIEKRQSVAFWCNPISGHATLYWYQQILGQGPKLLIQFQNNGVVDDSQLPKDRFSAERLKGVDSTLKIQPAKLEDSAVYLCASSLGGSGGDTQYFGPGTRLTVL.

The chain carries TRBV28 and TRBJ2-1; tentative D call: TRBD1 (7 bases). V dropped 6 bases and J dropped 7 bases, with 19 bases sitting between them. Germline V gene data show CDR1 as MDHEN and CDR2 as SYDVKM. The CDR3 runs to 15 residues. The CDR3 coding sequence is TGTGCCAGCAGATCCGGAGGGGGCGCTACAAATGAGCAGTTCTTC. Protein sequence: CASRSGGGATNEQFF.

To note about this clone: Other DNA sequences in this sample translate to the same CDR3. The chain has TRBV5-6 and TRBJ1-4; D gene unclear. The germline V gene has CDR1 SGHDT and CDR2 YYEEEE. CDR3 length equals 14 residues. V gave up 2 bases and J gave up 4 bases, with 9 bases separating them. CDR3 nucleotide sequence: TGTGCCAGCAGCTTAGGCAGACTTAATGAAAAACTGTTTTTT. Its protein is CASSLGRLNEKLFF.

The CDR3 protein is CASSPVQGISYEQYF. DNA of the CDR3: TGTGCCAGCTCACCGGTACAGGGAATCTCCTACGAGCAGTACTTC. The chain is built from TRBV18 and TRBJ2-7; perhaps TRBD1 as D (6 bases). Germline assignment: CDR1 KGHSH and CDR2 LQKENI. This CDR3 spans 15 amino acids. V lost 3 bases, J lost 0 bases, and 12 bases lay in between.

The chain employs TRBV7-3 and TRBJ2-6; 9 nucleotides match TRBD1. This CDR3 region has 15 residues. The germline CDR1 and CDR2 sequences are SGHTA and FQGTGA. J lost 3 bases, V lost 5 bases, and 2 bases had no gene match. In DNA, the CDR3 is TGTGCCAGCAGCCCGACAGGGGGTGGGGCCAACGTCCTGACTTTC. This gives the protein CASSPTGGGANVLTF.

The genes are TRBV6-2 or TRBV6-3 and TRBJ2-2; D might be TRBD2 (7 bases). Germline assignment: CDR1 MNHEY and CDR2 SVGEGT. The V and J ends lost 5 bases and 0 bases respectively, with 13 bases between them. The CDR3 is 16 amino acids. This chain's CDR3 is CASSLRGGANTGELFF. The DNA for the CDR3 is TGTGCCAGCAGTCTCCGAGGGGGGGCGAACACCGGGGAGCTGTTTTTT.

The chain employs TRBV5-1 and TRBJ1-2, with TRBD1 identical over 7 bases. Germline V CDR1 and CDR2: SGHRS, YFSETQ. This CDR3 is built from 15 residues. The ends lost 0 bases at V and 4 bases at J; junction bases unmatched: 6. The CDR3 spells CASSLGSGGSYGYTF. Written as DNA, the CDR3 is TGCGCCAGCAGCTTGGGGTCAGGGGGGTCCTATGGCTACACCTTC.

The rearrangement uses TRBV10-3 and TRBJ1-5, with no clear D. Germline-derived CDR1 and CDR2 are ENHRY and SYGVKD. This CDR3 has 16 amino acids. V was pared by 4 bases and J by 0 bases, with 13 bases between. The CDR3 sequence is CAISGAGGDSNQPQHF. CDR3 nucleotides: TGTGCCATCAGTGGGGCAGGCGGGGATAGCAATCAGCCCCAGCATTTT.

The chain has TRBV2 and TRBJ1-2; D might be TRBD1 (6 bases). The germline CDR1 and CDR2 sequences are SNHLY and FYNNEI. This CDR3 is 15 amino acids long. V gave up 4 bases and J gave up 4 bases, with 16 bases separating them. CDR3 amino acids: CASSAQARTAYGYTF. CDR3 DNA sequence: TGTGCCAGCAGTGCGCAGGCAAGGACAGCCTATGGCTACACCTTC.

The chain carries TRBV7-9 and TRBJ2-7; D call uncertain. Trimming took 8 bases from V and 2 from J, leaving 13 bases between them. This CDR3 has 13 amino acids. The germline V gene encodes CDR1 SEHNR and CDR2 FQNEAQ (reference sequence). CDR3 sequence: CASCSLAAYEQYF. The CDR3 DNA follows: TGTGCCAGCTGTTCCCTGGCAGCCTACGAGCAGTACTTC.

J is TRBJ1-5 and V is TRBV5-4, with a possible D match to TRBD1 (6 bases). The ends were cut back, 4 bases at V and 7 bases at J, with 12 bases in the middle. The CDR3 has 13 amino acids. Germline V gene sequence: CDR1 SGHNT, CDR2 YYREEE (reference sequence). CDR3 sequence (DNA): TGTGCCAGCAGCGGGGGGGCAGGGCAGCCCCAGCATTTT. Translated, it gives CASSGGAGQPQHF.

The V gene is TRBV29-1, the J gene TRBJ2-3; 10 bases align to TRBD2. The germline CDR1 and CDR2 sequences are SQVTM and ANQGSEA. This CDR3 contains 14 residues. The trim removed 8 bases at V and 1 base at J, leaving 6 bases unmatched. In DNA form, the CDR3 reads TGCAGCTCCTCCGGGACTAGCGGCACAGATACGCAGTATTTT. This translates into CSSSGTSGTDTQYF.

CDR3 sequence reads: CATSRDPAGWSSYNEQFF. The CDR3, as DNA: TGTGCCACCAGCAGAGATCCGGCGGGGTGGAGCTCCTACAATGAGCAGTTCTTC. The chain has TRBV15 and TRBJ2-1, with D tentatively TRBD2 (6 bases). The CDR3 contains 18 residues. Germline CDR1 is LNHNV and CDR2 is YYDKDF (reference sequence). V was pared by 0 bases and J by 0 bases, with 15 bases between. The full variable domain, in which reference TRBV15 and TRBJ2-1 provide the parts outside the CDR3, is DAMVIQNPRYQVTQFGKPVTLSCSQTLNHNVMYWYQQKSSQAPKLLFHYYDKDFNNEADTPDNFQSRRPNTSFCFLDIRSPGLGDTAMYLCATSRDPAGWSSYNEQFFGPGTRLTVL.